Presented here are 10 T cell receptor beta chains from one specimen sequenced in a study of PD-1 blockade in classical Hodgkin lymphoma. The time point here: newly diagnosed, previously untreated cHL patient sample. PBMCs, once thawed, yielded CD8+ T cells isolated by magnetic negative selection. Using immunoSEQ multiplex PCR, the repertoire was profiled, and TCRdb retains in-frame clones only, with some absent. Of some 9,100 clones listed, 85% to 90% are singletons. The sequenced sample was CD8+ T cells from blood. These receptors came from a human donor with classical Hodgkin lymphoma.

The genes are TRBV7-8 and TRBJ2-7, with 8 nucleotides matching TRBD2. The J segment lost 2 bases and the V segment lost 2 bases, leaving 5 bases of the junction unmatched. The length of the CDR3 is 15 residues. Per the germline V gene, CDR1 is SGHVS and CDR2 is FQNEAQ. The CDR3 region has the DNA TGTGCCAGCAGCTTACAGGCAGCGGGGGCCTACGAGCAGTACTTC. Amino acid sequence: CASSLQAAGAYEQYF.

In DNA, the CDR3 is TGTGCCAGCAGCTTCCAGGGTAGCGGATCCTACGAGCAGTACTTC. Translated, it gives CASSFQGSGSYEQYF. The rearrangement joins TRBV5-8 to TRBJ2-7; D might be TRBD2 (6 bases). Germline CDR1 is SGHTS and CDR2 is YDEGEE. The germline V and J ends were trimmed by 2 bases and 1 base, with 13 bases remaining between them. The CDR3 totals 15 residues.

The chain carries TRBV7-9 and TRBJ2-5; 7 nucleotides agree with TRBD1. The germline gives CDR1 SEHNR, CDR2 FQNEAQ (reference sequence). V was clipped by 3 bases and J by 2 bases; unmatched bases: 6. The CDR3 consists of 15 residues. This CDR3 is CASSLGQWGQETQYF. CDR3 nucleotide sequence: TGTGCCAGCAGCTTGGGACAGTGGGGGCAAGAGACCCAGTACTTC.

This rearrangement joins TRBV20-1 to TRBJ2-7, with D possibly matching TRBD1 (5 bases). This CDR3 is 10 amino acids long. The germline CDR1 and CDR2 sequences are DFQATT and SNEGSKA (reference sequence). V lost 4 bases and J lost 5, with 6 bases in between. The CDR3 loop reads CSATGNEQYF. CDR3 nucleotides: TGCAGTGCTACAGGGAACGAGCAGTACTTC.

This clone was counted once. This chain uses TRBV4-3 with TRBJ2-2; D ambiguous. CDR3 size: 14 residues. V gave up 1 base and J gave up 2 bases, with 5 bases separating them. The germline gives CDR1 LGHNA, CDR2 YSLEER. The CDR3 reads CASSQVQNTGELFF. The CDR3 coding sequence is TGCGCCAGCAGCCAAGTGCAAAACACCGGGGAGCTGTTTTTT.

The V call is TRBV4-3, the J call TRBJ1-2; D is uncertain. Trimming removed 0 bases from V and 4 bases from J, with 9 bases in between. The CDR3 runs to 14 residues. The germline gives CDR1 LGHNA, CDR2 YSLEER. CDR3 residues: CASSQDLWGYGYTF. The CDR3 nucleotides read TGCGCCAGCAGCCAAGATCTCTGGGGCTATGGCTACACCTTC.

CDR3 DNA sequence: TGTGCTAGTGGTCGTGGACAGGGTATATACAATGAGCAGTTCTTC. This gives the protein CASGRGQGIYNEQFF. The chain joins TRBV12-5 to TRBJ2-1; 8 nucleotides agree with TRBD1. V shed 5 bases, J shed 4 bases, and the junction held 7 bases outside the gene matches. The CDR3 covers 15 residues. Germline V lookup: CDR1 LGHNT, CDR2 FRNRAP.

This chain connects TRBV29-1 to TRBJ2-1; 8 bases match TRBD1. Per the germline V gene, CDR1 is SQVTM and CDR2 is ANQGSEA. The CDR3 totals 13 residues. The V segment lost 3 bases and the J segment 6 bases; nucleotides outside the gene matches: 4. Here the CDR3 DNA reads TGCAGCGTTGAGGACAGGGTTGCCAATGAGCAGTTCTTC. Residues: CSVEDRVANEQFF.

A word on this clone: One junction end disagrees with the germline gene, perhaps due to a read error. V usage is TRBV27 and J usage is TRBJ2-3, with TRBD2 as a possible D gene (6 bases). This CDR3 has 16 residues. CDR1 is MNHEY and CDR2 is SMNVEV in the germline V gene (reference sequence). The CDR3 is CASSLFPSESTDTQYF. The CDR3 bases are TGCGCCAGCAGTTTATTTCCTAGCGAAAGCACAGATACGCAGTATTTT.

The chain has TRBV7-9 and TRBJ2-3; 9 bases agree with TRBD1. The germline gives CDR1 SEHNR, CDR2 FQNEAQ (reference sequence). The CDR3 has 19 amino acids. V shed 0 bases and J 6 bases; nucleotides not matched to a gene: 16. Written as DNA, the CDR3 is TGTGCCAGCAGCTTAGCGCTCGGGGGGTCCCGGGACAGGGCGGATACGCAGTATTTT. Encoded protein: CASSLALGGSRDRADTQYF.